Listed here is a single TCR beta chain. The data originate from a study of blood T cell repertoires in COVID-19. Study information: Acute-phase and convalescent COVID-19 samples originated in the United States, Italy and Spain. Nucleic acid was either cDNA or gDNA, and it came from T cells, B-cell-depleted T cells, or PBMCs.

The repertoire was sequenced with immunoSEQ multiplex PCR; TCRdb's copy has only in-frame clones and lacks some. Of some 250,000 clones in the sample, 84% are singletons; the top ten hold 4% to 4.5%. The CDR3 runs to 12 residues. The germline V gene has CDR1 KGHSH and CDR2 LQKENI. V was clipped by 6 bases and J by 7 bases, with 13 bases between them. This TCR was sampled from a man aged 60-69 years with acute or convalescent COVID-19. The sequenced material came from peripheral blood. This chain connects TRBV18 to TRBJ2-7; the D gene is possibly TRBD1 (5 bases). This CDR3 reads CASSPQGGEQYF. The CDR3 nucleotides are TGTGCCAGCTCGCCCCAGGGTGGAGAGCAGTACTTC. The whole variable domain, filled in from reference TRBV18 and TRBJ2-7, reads NAGVMQNPRHLVRRRGQEARLRCSPMKGHSHVYWYRQLPEEGLKFMVYLQKENIIDESGMPKERFSAEFPKEGPSILRIQQVVRGDSAAYFCASSPQGGEQYFGPGTRLTVT.